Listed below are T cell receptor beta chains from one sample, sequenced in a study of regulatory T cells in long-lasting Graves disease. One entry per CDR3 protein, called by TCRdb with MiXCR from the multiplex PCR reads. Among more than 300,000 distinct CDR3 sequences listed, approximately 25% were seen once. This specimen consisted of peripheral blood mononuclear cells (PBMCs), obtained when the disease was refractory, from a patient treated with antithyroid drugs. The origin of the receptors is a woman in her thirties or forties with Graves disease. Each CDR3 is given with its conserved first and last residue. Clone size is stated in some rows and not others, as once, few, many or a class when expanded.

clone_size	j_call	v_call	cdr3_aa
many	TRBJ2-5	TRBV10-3	CATTPAGAKETQYF
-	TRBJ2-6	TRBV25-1	CASSVWGSGANVLTF
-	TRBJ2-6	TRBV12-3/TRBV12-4	CASSFLGANVLTF
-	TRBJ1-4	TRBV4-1	CASSLRGTGGEKLFF
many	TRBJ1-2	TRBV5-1	CASSLDTRAGYTF
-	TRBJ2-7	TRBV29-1	CSVEGRAAYEQYF
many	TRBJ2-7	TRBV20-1	CSAARTVTYEQYF
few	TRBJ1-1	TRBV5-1	CASSLVARDSMNTEAFF
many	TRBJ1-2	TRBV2	CASSETWAEVNGYTF
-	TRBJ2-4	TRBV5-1	CASSASGTGSSGPKNIQYF
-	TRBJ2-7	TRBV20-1	CSARDEQAYAYEQYF
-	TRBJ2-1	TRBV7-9	CASSFYHDGQFF
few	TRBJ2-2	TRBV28	CASSLNRRNTGELFF
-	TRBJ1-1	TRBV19	CASSENAEAFF
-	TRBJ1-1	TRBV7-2	CASSPTRTANTEAFF
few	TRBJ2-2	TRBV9	CASSVGLANTGELFF
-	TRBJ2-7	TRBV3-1	CASSQGRGWSEQYF
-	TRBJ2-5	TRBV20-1	CSAEPGLQETQYF
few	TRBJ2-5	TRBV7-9	CASSLETGSRETQYF
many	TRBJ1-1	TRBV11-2	CASSLVGPEAFF
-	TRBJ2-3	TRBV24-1	CATATSLTDTQYF